This paragraph covers one T cell receptor (beta chain) sequence. Other DNA sequences in the sample encode the same CDR3. Per germline, CDR1 SNHLY and CDR2 FYNNEI. J lost 0 bases, V lost 6 bases, and 2 bases had no gene match. This CDR3 has 14 amino acids. These data come from a study of control samples from healthy donors and cancer patients. This table comes from immunoSEQ multiplex PCR, and its TCRdb copy is limited to in-frame clones, with some not included. The table lists about 110,000 clones, roughly four fifths of them singletons. Sequenced: blood. The chain joins TRBV2 to TRBJ1-1; the match to TRBD1 covers 9 bases. The receptor was isolated from a man younger than 35 in good health. This chain's CDR3 is CASRGTGMNTEAFF. CDR3 in DNA: TGTGCCAGCAGGGGGACAGGGATGAACACTGAAGCTTTCTTT.